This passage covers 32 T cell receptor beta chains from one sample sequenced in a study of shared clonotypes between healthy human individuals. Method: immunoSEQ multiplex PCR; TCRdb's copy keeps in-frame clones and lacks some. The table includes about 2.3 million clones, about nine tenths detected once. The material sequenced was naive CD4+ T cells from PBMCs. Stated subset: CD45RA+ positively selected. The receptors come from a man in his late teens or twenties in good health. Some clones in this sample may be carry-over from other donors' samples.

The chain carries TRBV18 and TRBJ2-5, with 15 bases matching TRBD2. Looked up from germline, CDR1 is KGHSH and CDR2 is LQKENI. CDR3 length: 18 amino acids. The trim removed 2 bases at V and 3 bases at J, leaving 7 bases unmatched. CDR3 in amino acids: CASSPSLGLAGGEETQYF. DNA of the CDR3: TGTGCCAGCTCACCATCTTTGGGACTAGCGGGAGGTGAAGAGACCCAGTACTTC.

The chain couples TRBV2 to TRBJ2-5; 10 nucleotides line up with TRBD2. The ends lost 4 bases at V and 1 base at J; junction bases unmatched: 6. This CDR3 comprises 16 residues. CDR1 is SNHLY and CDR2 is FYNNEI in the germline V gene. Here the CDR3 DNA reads TGTGCCAGCAGTGGATTGGCTAGCGGGAGCCAAGAGACCCAGTACTTC. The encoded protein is CASSGLASGSQETQYF.

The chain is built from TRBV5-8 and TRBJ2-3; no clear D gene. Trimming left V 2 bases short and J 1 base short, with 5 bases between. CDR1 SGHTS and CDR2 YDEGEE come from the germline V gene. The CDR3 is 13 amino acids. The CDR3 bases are TGTGCCAGCAGCTTTTACGGCACAGATACGCAGTATTTT. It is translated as CASSFYGTDTQYF.

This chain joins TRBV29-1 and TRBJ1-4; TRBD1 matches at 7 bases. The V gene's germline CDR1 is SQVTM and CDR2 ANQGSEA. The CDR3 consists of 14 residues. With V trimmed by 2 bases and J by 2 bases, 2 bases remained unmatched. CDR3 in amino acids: CSVEKGATNEKLFF. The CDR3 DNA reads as TGCAGCGTTGAAAAGGGGGCGACTAATGAAAAACTGTTTTTT.

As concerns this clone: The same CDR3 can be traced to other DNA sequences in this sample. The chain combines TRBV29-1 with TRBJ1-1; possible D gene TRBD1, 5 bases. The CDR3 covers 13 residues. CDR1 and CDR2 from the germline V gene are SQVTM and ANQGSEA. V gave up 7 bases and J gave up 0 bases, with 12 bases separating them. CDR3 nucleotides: TGCAGCGCTGGAGGGGTCCTGAACACTGAAGCTTTCTTT. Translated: CSAGGVLNTEAFF.

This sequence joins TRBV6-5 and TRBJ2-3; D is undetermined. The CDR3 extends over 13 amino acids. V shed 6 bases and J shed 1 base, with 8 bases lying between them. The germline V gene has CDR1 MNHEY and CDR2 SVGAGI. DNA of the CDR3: TGTGCCAGCAGGCAAGTTGGCACAGATACGCAGTATTTT. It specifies CASRQVGTDTQYF.

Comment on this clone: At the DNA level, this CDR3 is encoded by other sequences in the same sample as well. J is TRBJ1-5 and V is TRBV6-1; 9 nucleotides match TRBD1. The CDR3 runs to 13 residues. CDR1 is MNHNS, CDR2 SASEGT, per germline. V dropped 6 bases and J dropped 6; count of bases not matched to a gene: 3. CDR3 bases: TGTGCCAGCAGCGGACAGGGGAGTCAGCCCCAGCATTTT. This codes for CASSGQGSQPQHF.

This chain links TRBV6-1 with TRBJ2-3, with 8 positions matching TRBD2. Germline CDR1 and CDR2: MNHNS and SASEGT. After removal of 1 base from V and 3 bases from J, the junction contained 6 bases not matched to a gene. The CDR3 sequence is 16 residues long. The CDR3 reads CASSEEVGGGTDTQYF. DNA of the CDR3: TGTGCCAGCAGTGAAGAGGTCGGGGGGGGGACAGATACGCAGTATTTT.

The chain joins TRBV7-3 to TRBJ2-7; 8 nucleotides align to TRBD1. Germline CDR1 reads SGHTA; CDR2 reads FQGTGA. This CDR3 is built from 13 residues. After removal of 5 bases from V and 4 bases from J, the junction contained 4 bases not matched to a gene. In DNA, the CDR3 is TGTGCCAGCAGCATAGGACAGGGATACGAGCAGTACTTC. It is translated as CASSIGQGYEQYF.

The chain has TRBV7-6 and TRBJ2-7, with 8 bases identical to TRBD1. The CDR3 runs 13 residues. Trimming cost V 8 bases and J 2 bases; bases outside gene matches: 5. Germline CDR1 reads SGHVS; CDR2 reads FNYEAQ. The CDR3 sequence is CASGDRGPYEQYF. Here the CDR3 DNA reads TGTGCCAGCGGCGACAGGGGTCCCTACGAGCAGTACTTC.

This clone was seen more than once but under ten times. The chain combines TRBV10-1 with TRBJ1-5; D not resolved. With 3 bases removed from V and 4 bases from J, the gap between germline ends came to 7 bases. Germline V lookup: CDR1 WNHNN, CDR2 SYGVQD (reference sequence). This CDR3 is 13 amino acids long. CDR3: CASSDGVNQPQHF. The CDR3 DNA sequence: TGCGCCAGCAGTGATGGAGTAAATCAGCCCCAGCATTTT.

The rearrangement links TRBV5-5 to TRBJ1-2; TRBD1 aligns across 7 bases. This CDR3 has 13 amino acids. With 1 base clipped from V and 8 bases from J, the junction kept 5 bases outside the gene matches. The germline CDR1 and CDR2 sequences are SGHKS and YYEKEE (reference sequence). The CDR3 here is CASSLPGGGGYTF. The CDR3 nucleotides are TGTGCCAGCAGCTTGCCTGGAGGGGGCGGCTACACCTTC. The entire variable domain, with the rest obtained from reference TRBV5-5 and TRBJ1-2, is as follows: DAGVTQSPTHLIKTRGQQVTLRCSPISGHKSVSWYQQVLGQGPQFIFQYYEKEERGRGNFPDRFSARQFPNYSSELNVNALLLGDSALYLCASSLPGGGGYTFGSGTRLTVV.

CDR3 in amino acids: CASSLAGASYNEQFF. CDR3 DNA: TGCGCCAGCAGCTTGGCCGGGGCCAGCTACAATGAGCAGTTCTTC. The chain recombines TRBV5-1 with TRBJ2-1; possibly TRBD1 or TRBD2 for D (5 bases each). The CDR3 consists of 15 residues. Trimming pared 0 bases from V and 3 bases from J, leaving 10 bases between. CDR1 and CDR2 from the germline V gene are SGHRS and YFSETQ.

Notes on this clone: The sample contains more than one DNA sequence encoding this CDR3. The DNA for the CDR3 is TGCGCCAGCAGCTTGGGGGCAGGCATGAACACTGAAGCTTTCTTT. Translation: CASSLGAGMNTEAFF. The chain employs TRBV5-1 and TRBJ1-1; D remains ambiguous. The germline V gene encodes CDR1 SGHRS and CDR2 YFSETQ. The CDR3 totals 15 residues. The V end was cut by 0 bases, the J end by 0 bases, with 9 bases between.

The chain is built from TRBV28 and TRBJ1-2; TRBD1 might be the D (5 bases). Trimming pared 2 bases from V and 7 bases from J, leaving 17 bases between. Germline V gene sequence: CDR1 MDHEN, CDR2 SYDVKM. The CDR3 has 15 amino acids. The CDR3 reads CASSLLFVPGSGYTF. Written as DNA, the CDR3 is TGTGCCAGCAGTTTACTCTTCGTCCCAGGGAGTGGCTACACCTTC.

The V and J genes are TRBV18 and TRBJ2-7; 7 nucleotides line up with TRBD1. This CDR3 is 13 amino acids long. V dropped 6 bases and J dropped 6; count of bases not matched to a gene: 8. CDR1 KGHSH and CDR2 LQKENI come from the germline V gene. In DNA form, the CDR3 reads TGTGCCAGCTCCGTTGGACAGGAGTCCGAGCAGTACTTC. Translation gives CASSVGQESEQYF.

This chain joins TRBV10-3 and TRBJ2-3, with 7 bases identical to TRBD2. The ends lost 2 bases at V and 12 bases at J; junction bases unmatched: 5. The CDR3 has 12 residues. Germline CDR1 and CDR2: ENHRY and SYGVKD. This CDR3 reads CAISERGLTQYF. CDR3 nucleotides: TGTGCCATCAGTGAGAGGGGACTAACCCAGTATTTT.

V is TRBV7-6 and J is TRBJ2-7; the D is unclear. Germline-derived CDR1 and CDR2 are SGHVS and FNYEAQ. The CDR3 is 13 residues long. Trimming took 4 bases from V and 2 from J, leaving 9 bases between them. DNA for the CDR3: TGTGCCAGCAGCTCCACCGAAACCTACGAGCAGTACTTC. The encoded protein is CASSSTETYEQYF.

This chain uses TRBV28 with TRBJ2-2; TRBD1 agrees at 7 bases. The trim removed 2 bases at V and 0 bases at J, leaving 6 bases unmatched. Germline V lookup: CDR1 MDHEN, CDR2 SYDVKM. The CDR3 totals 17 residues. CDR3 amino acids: CASSLGNRGPNTGELFF. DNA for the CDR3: TGTGCCAGCAGTTTAGGGAACAGGGGCCCGAACACCGGGGAGCTGTTTTTT.

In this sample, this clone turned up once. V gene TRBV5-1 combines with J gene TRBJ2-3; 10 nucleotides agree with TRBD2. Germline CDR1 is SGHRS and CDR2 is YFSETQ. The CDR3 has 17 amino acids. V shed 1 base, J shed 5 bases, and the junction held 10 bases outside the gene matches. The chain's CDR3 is CASSLNRLAGGLDTQYF. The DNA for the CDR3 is TGCGCCAGCAGCTTGAATAGACTAGCGGGTGGGCTAGATACGCAGTATTTT.

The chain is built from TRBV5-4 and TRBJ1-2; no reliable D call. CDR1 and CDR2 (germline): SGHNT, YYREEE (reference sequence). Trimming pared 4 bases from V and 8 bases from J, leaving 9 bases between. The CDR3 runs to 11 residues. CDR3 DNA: TGTGCCAGCAGCGAAGACGGCGGCTACACCTTC. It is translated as CASSEDGGYTF.

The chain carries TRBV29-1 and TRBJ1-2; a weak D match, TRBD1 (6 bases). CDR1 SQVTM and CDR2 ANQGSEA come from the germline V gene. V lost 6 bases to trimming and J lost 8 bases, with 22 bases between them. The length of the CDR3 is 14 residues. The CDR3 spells CSVTPYGGPGGYTF. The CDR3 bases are TGCAGCGTGACGCCGTACGGGGGCCCGGGCGGCTACACCTTC.

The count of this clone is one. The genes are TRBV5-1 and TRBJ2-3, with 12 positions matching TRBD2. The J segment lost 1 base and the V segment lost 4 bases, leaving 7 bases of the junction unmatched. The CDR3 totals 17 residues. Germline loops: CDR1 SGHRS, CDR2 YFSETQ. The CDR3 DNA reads TGCGCCAGCAGCCTGGGACTAGCGGGCGCCGGCACAGATACGCAGTATTTT. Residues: CASSLGLAGAGTDTQYF. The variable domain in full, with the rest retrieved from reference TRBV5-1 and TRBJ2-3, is KAGVTQTPRYLIKTRGQQVTLSCSPISGHRSVSWYQQTPGQGLQFLFEYFSETQRNKGNFPGRFSGRQFSNSRSEMNVSTLELGDSALYLCASSLGLAGAGTDTQYFGPGTRLTVL.

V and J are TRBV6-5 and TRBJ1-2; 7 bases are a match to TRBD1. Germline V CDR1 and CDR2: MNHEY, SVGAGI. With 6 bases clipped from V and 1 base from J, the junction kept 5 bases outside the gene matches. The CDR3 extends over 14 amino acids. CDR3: CASRSTGVNYGYTF. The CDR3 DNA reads TGTGCCAGCAGGAGTACAGGGGTTAACTATGGCTACACCTTC.

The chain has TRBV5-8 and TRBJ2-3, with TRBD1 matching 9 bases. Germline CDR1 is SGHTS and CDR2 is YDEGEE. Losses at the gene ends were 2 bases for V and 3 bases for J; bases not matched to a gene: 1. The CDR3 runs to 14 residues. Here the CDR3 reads CASSLGTGTDTQYF. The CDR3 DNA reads TGTGCCAGCAGCTTAGGGACAGGGACAGATACGCAGTATTTT. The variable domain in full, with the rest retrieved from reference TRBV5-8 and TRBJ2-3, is EAGVTQSPTHLIKTRGQQATLRCSPISGHTSVYWYQQALGLGLQFLLWYDEGEERNRGNFPPRFSGRQFPNYSSELNVNALELEDSALYLCASSLGTGTDTQYFGPGTRLTVL.

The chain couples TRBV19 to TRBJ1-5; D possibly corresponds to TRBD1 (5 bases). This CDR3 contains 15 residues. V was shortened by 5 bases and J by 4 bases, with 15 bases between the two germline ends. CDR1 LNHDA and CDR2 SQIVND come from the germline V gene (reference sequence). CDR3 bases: TGTGCCAGTAGTCGGCCCCGAGCAGGGAATCAGCCCCAGCATTTT. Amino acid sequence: CASSRPRAGNQPQHF.

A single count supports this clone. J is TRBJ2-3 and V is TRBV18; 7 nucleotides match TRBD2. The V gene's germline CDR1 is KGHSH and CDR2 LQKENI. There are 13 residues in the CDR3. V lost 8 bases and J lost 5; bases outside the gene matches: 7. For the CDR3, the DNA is TGTGCCAGCACACTTGGGGGGGAAGATACGCAGTATTTT. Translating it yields CASTLGGEDTQYF. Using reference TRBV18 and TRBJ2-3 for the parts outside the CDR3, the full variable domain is NAGVMQNPRHLVRRRGQEARLRCSPMKGHSHVYWYRQLPEEGLKFMVYLQKENIIDESGMPKERFSAEFPKEGPSILRIQQVVRGDSAAYFCASTLGGEDTQYFGPGTRLTVL.

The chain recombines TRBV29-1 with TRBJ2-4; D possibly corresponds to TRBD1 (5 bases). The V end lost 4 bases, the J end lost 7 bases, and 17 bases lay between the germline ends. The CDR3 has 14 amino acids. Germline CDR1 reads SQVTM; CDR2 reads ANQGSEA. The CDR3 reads CSVGGASQVNIQYF. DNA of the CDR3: TGCAGCGTTGGTGGGGCCTCCCAGGTTAACATTCAGTACTTC. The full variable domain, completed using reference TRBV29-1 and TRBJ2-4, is SAVISQKPSRDICQRGTSLTIQCQVDSQVTMMFWYRQQPGQSLTLIATANQGSEATYESGFVIDKFPISRPNLTFSTLTVSNMSPEDSSIYLCSVGGASQVNIQYFGAGTRLSVL.

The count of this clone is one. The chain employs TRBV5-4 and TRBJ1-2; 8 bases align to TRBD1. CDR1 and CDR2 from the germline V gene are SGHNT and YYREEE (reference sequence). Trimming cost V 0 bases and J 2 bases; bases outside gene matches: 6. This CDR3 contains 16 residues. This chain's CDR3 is CASSLGGDRGNYGYTF. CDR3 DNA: TGTGCCAGCAGCTTGGGGGGCGACAGGGGAAACTATGGCTACACCTTC.

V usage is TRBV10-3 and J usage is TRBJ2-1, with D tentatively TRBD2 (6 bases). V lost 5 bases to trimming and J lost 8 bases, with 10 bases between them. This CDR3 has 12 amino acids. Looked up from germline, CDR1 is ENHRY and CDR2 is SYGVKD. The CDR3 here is CAISRGTDEQFF. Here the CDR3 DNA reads TGTGCCATCAGTCGCGGGACGGATGAGCAGTTCTTC.

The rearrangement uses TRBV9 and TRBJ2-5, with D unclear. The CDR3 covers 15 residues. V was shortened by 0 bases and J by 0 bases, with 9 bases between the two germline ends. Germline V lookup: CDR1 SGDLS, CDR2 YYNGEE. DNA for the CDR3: TGTGCCAGCAGCGTAGCGGCAGCCTACCAAGAGACCCAGTACTTC. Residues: CASSVAAAYQETQYF.

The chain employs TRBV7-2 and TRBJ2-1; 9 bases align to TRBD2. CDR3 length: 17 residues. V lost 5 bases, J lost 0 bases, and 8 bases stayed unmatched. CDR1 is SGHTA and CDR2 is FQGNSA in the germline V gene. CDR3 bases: TGTGCCAGCAGCCCACCTGGCGGGAGGGGCTCCTACAATGAGCAGTTCTTC. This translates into CASSPPGGRGSYNEQFF.